The rows below give T cell receptor beta chains drawn from one sample of a study of identical twins. In TCRdb, the 5' RACE reads were re-called with MiXCR into one record per CDR3 protein. The profile shows approximately 890,000 distinct CDR3 sequences, roughly 12% of them singletons. Another study also made use of these data, one on yellow fever vaccine responses in identical twins.

What was sequenced was PBMCs. The source is a woman between 18 and 29 years old in good health. Both conserved end residues are part of each CDR3. The order of the fields is V gene, J gene, D gene, clone size, CDR3 DNA, CDR3 protein. D genes are given only for firm matches. The size field is filled for only some rows; it gives once, few, many or a size class.

TRBV18	TRBJ2-5	-	-	TGTGCCAGCTCACCGGGATCGGGGACCCAGTACTTC	CASSPGSGTQYF
TRBV19	TRBJ2-1	-	few	TGTGCCAGTAGTATAGGCGGGACCTACAATGAGCAGTTCTTC	CASSIGGTYNEQFF
TRBV6-1	TRBJ2-3	-	few	TGTGCCAGCAGACAGGGATTTCAGACAGATACGCAGTATTTT	CASRQGFQTDTQYF
TRBV4-2	TRBJ1-1	TRBD1	few	TGTGCCAGCAGCGAAAGGACCACAGGGGCCGCTGAAGCTTTCTTT	CASSERTTGAAEAFF
TRBV7-6	TRBJ2-1	TRBD2	-	TGTGCCAGCAGCTCAAGGACTAGCGGGAGATCCTACAATGAGCAGTTCTTC	CASSSRTSGRSYNEQFF
TRBV12-3/TRBV12-4	TRBJ2-5	-	few	TGTGCCAGCAGTATCTGGGTGGAGACCCAGTACTTC	CASSIWVETQYF
TRBV12-3/TRBV12-4	TRBJ2-1	-	-	TGTGCCAGCAGGTCAATACAGGGCTCCTACAATGAGCAGTTCTTC	CASRSIQGSYNEQFF
TRBV20-1	TRBJ2-1	TRBD2	-	TGCAGTGCTAGAGATGGCCGGGGACTAGCGGGAGACAATGAGCAGTTCTTC	CSARDGRGLAGDNEQFF
TRBV7-8	TRBJ2-2	-	-	TGTGCCAGCAGCCCGCCGCCTTCCAACGCGAACACCGGGGAGCTGTTTTTT	CASSPPPSNANTGELFF
TRBV2	TRBJ2-5	-	-	TGTGCCAGCTGTAGCGGACAAGAGACCCAGTACTTC	CASCSGQETQYF
TRBV4-1	TRBJ2-3	TRBD1	-	TGCGCCAGCAGCCAAGGCTCGGGGACAGGACCCACAGATACGCAGTATTTT	CASSQGSGTGPTDTQYF
TRBV28	TRBJ2-2	-	few	TGTGCGATCGGACAGTCGAACACCGGGGAGCTGTTTTTT	CAIGQSNTGELFF
TRBV28	TRBJ2-5	-	many	TGTGCCAGCAGTTTGTTGATTGTGGGTAATTTCCAAGAGACCCAGTACTTC	CASSLLIVGNFQETQYF
TRBV20-1	TRBJ1-1	TRBD1	-	TGCAGTGCTAGGGAACCGGGACAGGGGAACACTGAAGCTTTCTTT	CSAREPGQGNTEAFF
TRBV28	TRBJ2-7	TRBD2	few	TGTGCCAGCAGTCGGACTAGTCACGAGCAGTACTTC	CASSRTSHEQYF
TRBV5-1	TRBJ2-7	-	-	TGCGCCAGCAGCTTAAAAGGAGACGAGCAGTACTTC	CASSLKGDEQYF
TRBV7-2	TRBJ1-5	-	few	TGTGCCAGCAGCCGGCCCTCGGGCTGGAGCAATCAGCCCCAGCATTTT	CASSRPSGWSNQPQHF
TRBV15	TRBJ2-4	-	-	TGTGCCACCAGTAAATTCGACTGGCTTCAGCTCATTCAGTACTTC	CATSKFDWLQLIQYF
TRBV10-2	TRBJ1-3	TRBD1	-	TGCGCCAGCAGGGGCGACAGGGTCGGAAACACCATATATTTT	CASRGDRVGNTIYF
TRBV4-2	TRBJ1-5	-	few	TGTGCCAGCAGCCAAGATCTCGGGTTTCAGCCCCAGCATTTT	CASSQDLGFQPQHF
TRBV5-1	TRBJ2-7	TRBD1	-	TGCGCCAGCACGCACAGGGGGCTCGACGAGCAGTACTTC	CASTHRGLDEQYF
TRBV6-5	TRBJ2-7	-	few	TGTGCCAGCAGTTACTCCCCCCAGGGGCCCCCCTACGAGCAGTACTTC	CASSYSPQGPPYEQYF
TRBV27	TRBJ2-6	TRBD2	-	TGTGCCAGCAGTCCGACGACTAGCGGGACTTCTGGGGCCAACGTCCTGACTTTC	CASSPTTSGTSGANVLTF
TRBV3-1	TRBJ1-3	-	-	TGTGCCAGCAGCCGCTCGGGGACCATATATTTT	CASSRSGTIYF
TRBV3-1	TRBJ2-1	-	many	TGTGCCAGCAGCCAAGATCCTAGGGGTAGGTCCTACAATGAGCAGTTCTTC	CASSQDPRGRSYNEQFF
TRBV2	TRBJ2-1	-	few	TGTGCCAGCAACAGGGCCCATGAGCAGTTCTTC	CASNRAHEQFF
TRBV7-6	TRBJ1-1	-	-	TGTGCCAGCAGCTTAGAAGCATACACTGAAGCTTTCTTT	CASSLEAYTEAFF
TRBV20-1	TRBJ1-1	-	few	TGCAGTGCTAGAGATAGACAGGCTAATGAAGCTTTCTTT	CSARDRQANEAFF
TRBV20-1	TRBJ2-5	-	few	TGCAGTGCTAGAGATGGGCCCAAAGAGACCCAGTACTTC	CSARDGPKETQYF
TRBV28	TRBJ2-5	TRBD1	many	TGTGCCAGCATCTCAGGGGGCAGAGAGACCCAGTACTTC	CASISGGRETQYF
TRBV3-1	TRBJ1-1	TRBD1	many	TGTGCCAGCAGCCAAGCCCGGACAGGGAACACTGAAGCTTTCTTT	CASSQARTGNTEAFF
TRBV21-1	TRBJ1-1	-	-	TGTGCCAGCAGCACGAAAAGGGACGCCCCCGGAGCGAACACTGAAGCTTTCTTT	CASSTKRDAPGANTEAFF
TRBV29-1	TRBJ2-5	-	-	TGCAGCGTCCTTCGGGGCGTGCGGGAGACCCAGTACTTC	CSVLRGVRETQYF
TRBV20-1	TRBJ2-4	TRBD2	once	TGCAGTGCTAGAGTGGGTAGCGGGAAGGGTAACATTCAGTACTTC	CSARVGSGKGNIQYF
TRBV5-1	TRBJ2-1	TRBD2	few	TGCGCCAGCAGACCCGGGGATAGCGGGAGAGATGAGCAGTTCTTC	CASRPGDSGRDEQFF
TRBV11-2	TRBJ2-3	-	few	TGTGCCAGCAGCTTAGATATGCCAGATACGCAGTATTTT	CASSLDMPDTQYF
TRBV7-3	TRBJ2-1	TRBD2	once	TGTGCCAGCAGCTCGCAACCGGGACTAGCGGCTTACAATGAGCAGTTCTTC	CASSSQPGLAAYNEQFF
TRBV14	TRBJ2-7	-	-	TGTGCCAGCAGCCAAGTTCGCGGAACCTACGAGCAGTACTTC	CASSQVRGTYEQYF
TRBV6-5	TRBJ1-5	TRBD1	-	TGTGCCAGCAGTTCCCACATCCTAGTGGGGACAGGCAATCAGCCCCAGCATTTT	CASSSHILVGTGNQPQHF
TRBV28	TRBJ1-5	-	few	TGTGCCACGGACGGTGGCAATCAGCCCCAGCATTTT	CATDGGNQPQHF
TRBV6-1	TRBJ2-1	-	-	TGTGCCAGCAGAGGGTACGAGGGCGGGGGCGAGCAGTTCTTC	CASRGYEGGGEQFF
TRBV20-1	TRBJ2-1	-	-	TGCAGTGCTAGAGATCATATAAGTGCGGGTTTATACAATGAGCAGTTCTTC	CSARDHISAGLYNEQFF
TRBV2	TRBJ2-3	TRBD2	-	TGTGCCAGCAGGGGCCGAGCGGGAGTTCCGAATACGCAGTATTTT	CASRGRAGVPNTQYF
TRBV6-1	TRBJ2-2	-	-	TGTGCCAGCATAAGGACGGCCGGGCACACCGGGGAGCTGTTTTTT	CASIRTAGHTGELFF
TRBV12-3/TRBV12-4	TRBJ2-5	-	-	TGTGCCAGCAGTTTAATGTCGGGCGGAGGAGAGACCCAGTACTTC	CASSLMSGGGETQYF
TRBV11-2	TRBJ2-1	TRBD2	few	TGTGCCAGCAGCTTAGCCCCTAGCGGGGGGGATAATGAGCAGTTCTTC	CASSLAPSGGDNEQFF
TRBV15	TRBJ1-1	-	-	TGTGCCACCAGCAGGACGGGGAGGAACACTGAAGCTTTCTTT	CATSRTGRNTEAFF
TRBV12-3/TRBV12-4	TRBJ2-7	TRBD2	few	TGTGCCAGCAGTTCTTCACCGACTAGCGTACCCTACGAGCAGTACTTC	CASSSSPTSVPYEQYF
TRBV27	TRBJ2-5	-	-	TGTGCCAGCAGTTCCGCAGGGATGGAGACCCAGTACTTC	CASSSAGMETQYF